These 9 T cell receptor beta chains were all obtained from the same sample, sequenced in a study of cytomegalovirus exposure and HLA in healthy donors. The PCR was carried out with 60 Vbeta primers and 13 Jbeta primers. Measured with immunoSEQ multiplex PCR; TCRdb has only the in-frame clones, and not every one. The sample lists about 190,000 clones; about four fifths were seen once. Sequenced sample: PBMCs. The receptors here all came from a woman aged 18-30 years in good health and CMV-seronegative.

The rearrangement joins TRBV6-6 to TRBJ2-5; the D gene is possibly TRBD2 (6 bases). The CDR3 covers 15 residues. V was shortened by 6 bases and J by 5 bases, with 19 bases between the two germline ends. CDR1 is MNHNY and CDR2 is SVGAGI in the germline V gene (reference sequence). DNA for the CDR3: TGTGCCAGCAGCTCCACAGGTTCACGGGGGGAGACCCAGTACTTC. This sequence encodes CASSSTGSRGETQYF.

The CDR3 protein is CASSLAGWSNEQFF. CDR3 bases: TGCGCCAGCAGCTTGGCCGGTTGGTCAAATGAGCAGTTCTTC. V usage is TRBV5-1 and J usage is TRBJ2-1; D is undetermined. The CDR3 sequence is 14 residues long. Germline assignment: CDR1 SGHRS and CDR2 YFSETQ. The V end lost 0 bases, the J end lost 7 bases, and 11 bases lay between the germline ends.

Concerning this clone itself: The same CDR3 arises from other DNA sequences in this sample as well. The chain couples TRBV5-4 to TRBJ1-2; TRBD1 matches 10 bases. This CDR3 has 15 residues. With 0 bases clipped from V and 3 bases from J, the junction kept 2 bases outside the gene matches. Germline-derived CDR1 and CDR2 are SGHNT and YYREEE (reference sequence). In nucleotides, the CDR3 is TGTGCCAGCAGCTTGGGGGGACAGGGGCACTATGGCTACACCTTC. Translation: CASSLGGQGHYGYTF. The full variable domain, rest sourced from reference TRBV5-4 and TRBJ1-2, is ETGVTQSPTHLIKTRGQQVTLRCSSQSGHNTVSWYQQALGQGPQFIFQYYREEENGRGNFPPRFSGLQFPNYSSELNVNALELDDSALYLCASSLGGQGHYGYTFGSGTRLTVV.

Remarks on this clone: One end of the junction is discordant with germline, which a read error may explain. This chain links TRBV7-9 with TRBJ2-1, with 8 nucleotides matching TRBD1. The CDR3 is made up of 17 amino acids. Per the germline V gene, CDR1 is SEHNR and CDR2 is FQNEAQ (reference sequence). This chain's CDR3 is CSSSLGSGRGRMNEQFF. The CDR3 region has the DNA TGTTCCAGCAGCTTAGGGTCGGGCAGGGGGCGCATGAATGAGCAGTTCTTC.

The chain couples TRBV5-6 to TRBJ1-5, with 7 nucleotides matching TRBD1. The length of the CDR3 is 17 residues. V dropped 0 bases and J dropped 1; count of bases not matched to a gene: 7. Germline values: CDR1 SGHDT, CDR2 YYEEEE. The CDR3, as DNA: TGTGCCAGCAGCTTGGCCGGAGGGGGCGCGAGCAATCAGCCCCAGCATTTT. Translated: CASSLAGGGASNQPQHF.

The genes are TRBV6-5 and TRBJ1-4, with D tentatively TRBD1 (5 bases). This CDR3 spans 15 amino acids. Trimming removed 5 bases at V and 8 bases at J, with 18 bases between. The germline V gene encodes CDR1 MNHEY and CDR2 SVGAGI. This CDR3 is CASSPTQGMWEKLFF. The DNA of the CDR3 is TGTGCCAGCAGTCCCACGCAGGGAATGTGGGAAAAACTGTTTTTT.

This clone was picked up one time. The germline gene is not matched at one end of the junction; a read error may be the cause. V gene TRBV15 combines with J gene TRBJ1-2, with TRBD1 as a possible D gene (5 bases). This CDR3 comprises 15 residues. CDR1 is LNHNV, CDR2 YYDKDF, per germline (reference sequence). The CDR3 loop is CAASRVGRGNYGYTF. In DNA form, the CDR3 reads TGTGCCGCCAGCAGAGTGGGGCGGGGAAACTATGGCTACACCTTC.

The chain links TRBV14 to TRBJ2-7; D is perhaps TRBD1 (6 bases). The V gene's germline CDR1 is SGHDN and CDR2 FVKESK. The CDR3 consists of 15 residues. Trimming took off 0 bases at V and 5 bases at J, with 14 bases between the two ends. The CDR3 protein is CASSQDLVRGHEQYF. DNA for the CDR3: TGTGCCAGCAGCCAAGATTTAGTCAGGGGCCACGAGCAGTACTTC. Complete variable domain (other parts from reference TRBV14 and TRBJ2-7): EAGVTQFPSHSVIEKGQTVTLRCDPISGHDNLYWYRRVMGKEIKFLLHFVKESKQDESGMPNNRFLAERTGGTYSTLKVQPAELEDSGVYFCASSQDLVRGHEQYFGPGTRLTVT.

The V gene is TRBV15, the J gene TRBJ1-2; D may be TRBD1 (6 bases). The germline V gene encodes CDR1 LNHNV and CDR2 YYDKDF (reference sequence). The ends were cut back, 0 bases at V and 4 bases at J, with 6 bases in the middle. The CDR3 spans 13 residues. CDR3 amino acids: CATSRETGYGYTF. CDR3 DNA: TGTGCCACCAGCAGAGAGACAGGCTATGGCTACACCTTC.